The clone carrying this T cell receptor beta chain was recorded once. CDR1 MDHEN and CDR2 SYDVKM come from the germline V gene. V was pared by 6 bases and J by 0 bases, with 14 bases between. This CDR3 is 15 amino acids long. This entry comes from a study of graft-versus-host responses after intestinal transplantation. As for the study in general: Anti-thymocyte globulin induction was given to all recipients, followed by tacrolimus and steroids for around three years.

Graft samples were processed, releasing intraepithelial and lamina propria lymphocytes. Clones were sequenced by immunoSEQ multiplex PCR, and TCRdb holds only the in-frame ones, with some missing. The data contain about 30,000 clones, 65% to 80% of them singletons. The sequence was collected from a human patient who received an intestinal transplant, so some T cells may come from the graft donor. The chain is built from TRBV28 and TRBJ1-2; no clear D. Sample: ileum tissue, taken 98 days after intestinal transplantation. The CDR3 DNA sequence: TGTGCCAGCAGGAGGGCGGGGTTTTCTAACTATGGCTACACCTTC. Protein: CASRRAGFSNYGYTF.